The sequence of this TCR beta chain was determined in a study of blood T cell repertoires in COVID-19 (dated by TCRdb to 2020 to 2022). About the full investigation: The collaborator samples originated in the United States, Italy and Spain and spanned the acute and convalescent phases of COVID-19. The material from the prospective study consisted of cDNA or gDNA derived from T cells, B-cell-depleted T cells, or PBMCs. Subjects who had been exposed to COVID-19, were actively infected with it, or had recovered from it provided the deeply sampled blood TCRbeta repertoires that made up the dataset. The repertoires were released in a freely available public database meant as a resource for research on the immune response to SARS-CoV-2. Samples came from the ongoing ImmuneRACE study (first 160 participants) plus 1,254 subjects from 6 global collaborators. A de-identified subject ID, COVID-19 status, age in years and sex were almost always included in the sample metadata. Where available, HLA class I and class II types were obtained from metadata supplied by the sample provider rather than from assay-based typing. General conclusions and limits of the study: The amount of clinical and demographic metadata varied by source and participant and was provided uncurated.

TCRbeta CDR3 regions were amplified from genomic DNA using the immunoSEQ Assay, a bias-controlled multiplex PCR. Per the original workflow: Nucleated cell counts per sample were estimated from amplification of reference gene primers within the assay. To quantify the absolute abundance of each unique TCRbeta CDR3 rearrangement, sequence reads were collapsed and filtered. For each sample, productive Simpson clonality was calculated as the square root of Simpson's diversity index over productive rearrangements. What TCRdb holds here is the immuneACCESS table cut down to in-frame rearrangements. Part of the clones is not present; checked against another copy, under half of the missing clones reflect an unresolved V gene, and the others are unexplained. The DNA gave D and trimming, while V, J and clone size come from that table. A total of around 180,000 clones appear in this sample, 80% to 90% of them only once. The ten largest clonotypes hold about 10% of the sample.

For this clone: It has no known antigen specificity. The germline gene is not matched at one end of the junction; a read error may be the cause.

Per the germline V gene (reference sequence), LGHDT is the CDR1 and YNNKEL is the CDR2. The CDR3 covers 12 residues, taking in both the cysteine and the phenylalanine. Only CDR3 DNA is held: 36 bases, read in frame from base 1. Collaborating institutions collected whole blood in K2EDTA tubes following their own protocols. For TCRbeta analysis, collaborator samples were shipped as frozen whole blood, as isolated PBMCs, or as DNA extracted from either sample type. The chain uses TRBV3-1 (or the pseudogene TRBV3-2) and TRBJ2-7; a tentative D match to TRBD1 spans 5 bases. Sequenced: peripheral blood. This clonotype originated in a human donor with active or convalescent COVID-19. The donor label of this sample is uncertain. The CDR3 here reads CASRQGDYEQYF. The DNA sequence is TGTGCCAGCCGCCAGGGCGACTACGAGCAGTACTTC.